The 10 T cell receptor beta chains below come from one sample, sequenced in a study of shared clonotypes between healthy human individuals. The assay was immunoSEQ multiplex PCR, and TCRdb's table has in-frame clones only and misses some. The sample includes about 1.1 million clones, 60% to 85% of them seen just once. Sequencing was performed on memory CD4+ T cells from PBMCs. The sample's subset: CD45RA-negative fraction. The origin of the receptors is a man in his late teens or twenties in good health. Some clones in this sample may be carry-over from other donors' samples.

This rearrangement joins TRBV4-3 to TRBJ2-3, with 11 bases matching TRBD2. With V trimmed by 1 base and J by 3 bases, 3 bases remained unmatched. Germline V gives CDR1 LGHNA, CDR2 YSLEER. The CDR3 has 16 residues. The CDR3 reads CASSQAGLAGTDTQYF. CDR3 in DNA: TGCGCCAGCAGCCAAGCTGGACTAGCGGGTACAGATACGCAGTATTTT.

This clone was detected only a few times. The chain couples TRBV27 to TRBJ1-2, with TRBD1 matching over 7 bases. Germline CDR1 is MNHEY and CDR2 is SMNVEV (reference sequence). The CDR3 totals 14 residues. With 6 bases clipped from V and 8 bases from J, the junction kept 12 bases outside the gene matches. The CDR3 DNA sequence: TGTGCCAGCAGAGAAGCCGGGACAGTGAGGGGCTACACCTTC. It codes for CASREAGTVRGYTF.

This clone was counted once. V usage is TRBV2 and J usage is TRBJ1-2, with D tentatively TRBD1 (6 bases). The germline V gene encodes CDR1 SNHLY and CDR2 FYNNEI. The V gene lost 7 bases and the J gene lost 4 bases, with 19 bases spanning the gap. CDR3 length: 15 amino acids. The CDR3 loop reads CASTQDGGRSYGYTF. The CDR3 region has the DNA TGTGCCAGCACCCAAGATGGGGGGCGGTCCTATGGCTACACCTTC.

DNA for the CDR3: TGTGCCTGGAGTCCCCCGCCGTACTATACGCAGTATTTT. Its translation is CAWSPPPYYTQYF. This rearrangement joins TRBV30 to TRBJ2-3; D gene unclear. The CDR3 consists of 13 residues. V was cut by 2 bases and J by 7 bases, with 13 bases left in between. The germline V gene encodes CDR1 GTSNPN and CDR2 SVGIG (reference sequence).

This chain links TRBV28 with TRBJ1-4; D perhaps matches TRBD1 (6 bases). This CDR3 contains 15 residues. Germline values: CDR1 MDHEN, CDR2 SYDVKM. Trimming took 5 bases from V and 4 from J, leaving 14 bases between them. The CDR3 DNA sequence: TGTGCCAGCAGTCTAGACAGGACCCTTAATGAAAAACTGTTTTTT. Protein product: CASSLDRTLNEKLFF. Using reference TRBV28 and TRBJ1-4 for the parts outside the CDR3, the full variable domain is DVKVTQSSRYLVKRTGEKVFLECVQDMDHENMFWYRQDPGLGLRLIYFSYDVKMKEKGDIPEGYSVSREKKERFSLILESASTNQTSMYLCASSLDRTLNEKLFFGSGTQLSVL.

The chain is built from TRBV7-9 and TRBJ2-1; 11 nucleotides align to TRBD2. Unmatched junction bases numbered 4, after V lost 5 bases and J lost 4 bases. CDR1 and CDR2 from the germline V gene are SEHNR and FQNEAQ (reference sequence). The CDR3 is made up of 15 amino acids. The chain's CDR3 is CASSRVAGGYNEQFF. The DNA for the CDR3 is TGTGCCAGCAGCCGGGTAGCGGGAGGGTACAATGAGCAGTTCTTC.

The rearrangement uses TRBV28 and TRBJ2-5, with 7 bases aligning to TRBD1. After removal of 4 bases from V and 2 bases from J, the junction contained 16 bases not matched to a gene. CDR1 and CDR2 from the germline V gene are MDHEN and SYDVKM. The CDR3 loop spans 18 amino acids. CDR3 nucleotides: TGTGCCAGCAGTTCCGCCTCAGGGGGTTCGGCGCCGCAAGAGACCCAGTACTTC. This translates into CASSSASGGSAPQETQYF.

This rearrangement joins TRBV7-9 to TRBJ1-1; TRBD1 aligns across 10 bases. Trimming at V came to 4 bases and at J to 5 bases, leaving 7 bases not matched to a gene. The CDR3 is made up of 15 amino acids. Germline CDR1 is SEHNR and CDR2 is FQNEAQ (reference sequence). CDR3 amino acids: CASSWDRGRGTEAFF. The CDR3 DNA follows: TGTGCCAGCAGCTGGGACAGGGGAAGAGGGACTGAAGCTTTCTTT.

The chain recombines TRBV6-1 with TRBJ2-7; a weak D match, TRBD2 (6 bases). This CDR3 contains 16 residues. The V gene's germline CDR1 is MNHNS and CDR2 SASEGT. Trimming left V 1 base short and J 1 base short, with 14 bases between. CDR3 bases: TGTGCCAGCAGTGAAGACGGCGGGATGGAGTCCTACGAGCAGTACTTC. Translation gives CASSEDGGMESYEQYF.

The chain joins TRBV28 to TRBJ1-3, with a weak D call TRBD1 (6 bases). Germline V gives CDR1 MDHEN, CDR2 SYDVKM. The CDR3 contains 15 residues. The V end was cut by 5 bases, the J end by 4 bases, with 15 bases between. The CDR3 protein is CASSVGQSIGNTIYF. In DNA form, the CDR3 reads TGTGCCAGCAGTGTAGGACAGTCAATCGGAAACACCATATATTTT.